This T cell receptor beta chain originates from a study of T cell responses to AZD1222 COVID-19 vaccine. Notes on this clone: Its specificity is not known.

Profiled with immunoSEQ multiplex PCR; TCRdb holds only in-frame clones, not every one. The sample consists of some 180,000 clones, 92% of them appearing once. General study findings and limits: At baseline, just five to seven AZD1222 recipients tested seropositive. Vaccine-associated CD4 TCRs ranged over spike, dominating at 160-218 and 743-854. Reports indicate that nearly half of spike-specific TCRs are directed at unmutated variant regions.

The CDR3 runs 18 residues. Unmatched junction bases numbered 5, after V lost 0 bases and J lost 1 base. Germline values: CDR1 MNHEY, CDR2 SMNVEV (reference sequence). The chain uses TRBV27 and TRBJ2-1, with 11 bases lining up with TRBD2. This specimen consisted of peripheral blood, obtained 28 days after the second AZD1222 dose. The TCR sequence derives from an adult who received the AZD1222 COVID-19 vaccine. The DNA of the CDR3 is TGTGCCAGCAGTTTATCGGGTATAGCGGGAGGGTCCTACAATGAGCAGTTCTTC. As protein: CASSLSGIAGGSYNEQFF.